This entry features one TCR beta chain sequence. This table comes from immunoSEQ multiplex PCR, and its TCRdb copy is limited to in-frame clones, with some not included. This table has approximately 52,000 clones, 60% to 80% appearing once. This sample is drawn from a study of radiotherapy plus CTLA-4 blockade in lung cancer. The TCR comes from a human donor with non-small cell lung cancer whose response to radiotherapy plus ipilimumab could not be evaluated. The sequenced sample was peripheral blood, obtained from a patient treated with radiotherapy plus ipilimumab.

The CDR3 DNA is TGTGCCAGCAGGGGGATCGGACAGGGGGGACCCCTTTATAGCAATCAGCCCCAGCATTTT. As protein: CASRGIGQGGPLYSNQPQHF. The chain combines TRBV28 with TRBJ1-5; 10 bases align to TRBD1. The germline V gene has CDR1 MDHEN and CDR2 SYDVKM. There are 20 residues in the CDR3. The trim removed 6 bases at V and 0 bases at J, leaving 17 bases unmatched.